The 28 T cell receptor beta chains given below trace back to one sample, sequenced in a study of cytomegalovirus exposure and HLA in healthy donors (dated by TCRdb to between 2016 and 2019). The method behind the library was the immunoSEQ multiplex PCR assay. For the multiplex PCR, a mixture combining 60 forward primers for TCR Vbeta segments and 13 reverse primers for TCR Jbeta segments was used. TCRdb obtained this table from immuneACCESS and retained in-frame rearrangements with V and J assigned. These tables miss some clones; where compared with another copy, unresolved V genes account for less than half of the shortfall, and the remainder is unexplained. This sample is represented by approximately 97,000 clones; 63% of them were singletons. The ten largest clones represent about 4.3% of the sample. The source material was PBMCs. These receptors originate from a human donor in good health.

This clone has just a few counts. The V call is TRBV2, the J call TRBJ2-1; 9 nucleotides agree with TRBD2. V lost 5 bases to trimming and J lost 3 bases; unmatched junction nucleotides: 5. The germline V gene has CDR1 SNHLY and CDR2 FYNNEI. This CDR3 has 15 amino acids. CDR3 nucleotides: TGTGCCAGCAGTCCTTATAGCGGGAGCTACAATGAGCAGTTCTTC. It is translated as CASSPYSGSYNEQFF.

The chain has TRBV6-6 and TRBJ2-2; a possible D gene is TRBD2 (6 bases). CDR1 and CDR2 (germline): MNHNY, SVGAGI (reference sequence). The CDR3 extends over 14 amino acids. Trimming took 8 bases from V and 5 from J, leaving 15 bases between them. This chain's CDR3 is CASSPGVGTGELFF. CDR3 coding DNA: TGTGCCAGCTCTCCGGGAGTAGGAACCGGGGAGCTGTTTTTT.

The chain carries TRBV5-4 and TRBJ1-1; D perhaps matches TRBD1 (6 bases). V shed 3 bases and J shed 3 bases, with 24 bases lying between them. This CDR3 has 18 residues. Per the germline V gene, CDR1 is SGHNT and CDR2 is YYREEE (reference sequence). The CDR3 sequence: CASSWPPDSTGKDTEAFF. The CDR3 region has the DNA TGTGCCAGCAGCTGGCCCCCGGACAGTACGGGGAAAGACACTGAAGCTTTCTTT.

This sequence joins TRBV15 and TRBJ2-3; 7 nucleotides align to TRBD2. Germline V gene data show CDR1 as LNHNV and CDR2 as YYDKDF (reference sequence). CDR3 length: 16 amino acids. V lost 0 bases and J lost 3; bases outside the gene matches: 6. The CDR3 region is CATSRDLAEGTDTQYF. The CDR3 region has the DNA TGTGCCACCAGCAGAGATCTAGCGGAGGGGACAGATACGCAGTATTTT.

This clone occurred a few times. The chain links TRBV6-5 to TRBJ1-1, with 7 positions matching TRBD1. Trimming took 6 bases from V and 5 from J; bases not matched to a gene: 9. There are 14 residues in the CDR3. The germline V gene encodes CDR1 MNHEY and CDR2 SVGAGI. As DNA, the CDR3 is TGTGCCAGCAGCAACAGGGGCCAGGGGACTGAAGCTTTCTTT. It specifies CASSNRGQGTEAFF.

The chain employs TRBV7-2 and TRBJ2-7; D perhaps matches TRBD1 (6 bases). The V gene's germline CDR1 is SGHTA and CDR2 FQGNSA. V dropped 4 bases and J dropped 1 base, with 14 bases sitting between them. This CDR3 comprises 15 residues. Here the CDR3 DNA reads TGTGCCAGCAGCTCGAGGGGGAGTTGGTCCTACGAGCAGTACTTC. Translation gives CASSSRGSWSYEQYF.

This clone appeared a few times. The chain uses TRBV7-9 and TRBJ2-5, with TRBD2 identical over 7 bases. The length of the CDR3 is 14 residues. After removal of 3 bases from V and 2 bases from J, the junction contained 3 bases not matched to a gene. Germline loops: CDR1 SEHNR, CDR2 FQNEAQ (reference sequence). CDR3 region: CASSLSGLQETQYF. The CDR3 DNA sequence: TGTGCCAGCAGCTTGTCGGGACTACAAGAGACCCAGTACTTC.

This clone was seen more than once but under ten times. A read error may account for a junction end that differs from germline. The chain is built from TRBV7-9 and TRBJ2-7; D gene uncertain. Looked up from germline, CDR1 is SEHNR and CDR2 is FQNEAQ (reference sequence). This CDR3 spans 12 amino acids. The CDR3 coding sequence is TGTTCCAGCAGTTCTAGCTCCTACGAGCAGTACTTC. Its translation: CSSSSSSYEQYF.

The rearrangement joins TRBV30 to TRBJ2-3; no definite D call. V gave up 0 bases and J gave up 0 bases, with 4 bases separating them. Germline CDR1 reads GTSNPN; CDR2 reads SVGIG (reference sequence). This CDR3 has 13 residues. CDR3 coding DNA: TGTGCCTGGAGTGTGGGCAGCACAGATACGCAGTATTTT. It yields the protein CAWSVGSTDTQYF. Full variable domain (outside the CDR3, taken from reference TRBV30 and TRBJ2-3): SQTIHQWPATLVQPVGSPLSLECTVEGTSNPNLYWYRQAAGRGLQLLFYSVGIGQISSEVPQNLSASRPQDRQFILSSKKLLLSDSGFYLCAWSVGSTDTQYFGPGTRLTVL.

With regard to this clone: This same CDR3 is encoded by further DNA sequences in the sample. CDR3 residues: CASSLAGAGNTIYF. The CDR3 bases are TGCGCCAGCAGCTTGGCAGGGGCCGGAAACACCATATATTTT. The rearrangement uses TRBV5-1 and TRBJ1-3; D is possibly TRBD1 (6 bases). V was clipped by 0 bases and J by 4 bases, with 8 bases between them. The CDR3 is made up of 14 amino acids. Germline loops: CDR1 SGHRS, CDR2 YFSETQ.

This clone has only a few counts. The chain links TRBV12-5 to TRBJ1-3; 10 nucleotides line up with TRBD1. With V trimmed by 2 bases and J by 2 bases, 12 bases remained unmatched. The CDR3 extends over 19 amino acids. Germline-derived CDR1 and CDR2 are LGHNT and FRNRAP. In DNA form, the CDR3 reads TGTGCTAGTGGTTTGCCATTATCCGGGACAGGGGAAACTGGAAACACCATATATTTT. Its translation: CASGLPLSGTGETGNTIYF. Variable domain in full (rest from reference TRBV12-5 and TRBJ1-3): DARVTQTPRHKVTEMGQEVTMRCQPILGHNTVFWYRQTMMQGLELLAYFRNRAPLDDSGMPKDRFSAEMPDATLATLKIQPSEPRDSAVYFCASGLPLSGTGETGNTIYFGEGSWLTVV.

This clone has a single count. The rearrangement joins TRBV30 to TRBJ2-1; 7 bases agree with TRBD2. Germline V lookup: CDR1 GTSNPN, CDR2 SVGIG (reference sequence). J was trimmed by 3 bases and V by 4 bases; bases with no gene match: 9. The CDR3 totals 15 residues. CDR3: CAWNPRASGYNEQFF. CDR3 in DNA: TGTGCCTGGAACCCCCGGGCTAGCGGCTACAATGAGCAGTTCTTC.

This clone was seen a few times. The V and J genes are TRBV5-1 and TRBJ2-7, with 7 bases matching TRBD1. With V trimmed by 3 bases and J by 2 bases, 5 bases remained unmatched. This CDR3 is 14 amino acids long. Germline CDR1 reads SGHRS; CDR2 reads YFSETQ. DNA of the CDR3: TGCGCCAGCAGCTCCACAGGGGCCACCTACGAGCAGTACTTC. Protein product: CASSSTGATYEQYF.

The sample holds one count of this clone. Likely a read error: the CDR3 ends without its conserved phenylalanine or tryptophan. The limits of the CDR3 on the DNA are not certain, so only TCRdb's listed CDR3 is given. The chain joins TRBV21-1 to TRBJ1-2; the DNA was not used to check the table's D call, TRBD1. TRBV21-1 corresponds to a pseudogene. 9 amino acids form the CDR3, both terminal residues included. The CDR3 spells CASSKGEQG.

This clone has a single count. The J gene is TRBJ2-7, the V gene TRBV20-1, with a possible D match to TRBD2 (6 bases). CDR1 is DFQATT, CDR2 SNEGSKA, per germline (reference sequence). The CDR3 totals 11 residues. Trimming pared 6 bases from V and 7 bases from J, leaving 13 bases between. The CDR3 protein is CSASRAGEQYF. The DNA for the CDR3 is TGCAGTGCAAGCAGGGCGGGGGAGCAGTACTTC.

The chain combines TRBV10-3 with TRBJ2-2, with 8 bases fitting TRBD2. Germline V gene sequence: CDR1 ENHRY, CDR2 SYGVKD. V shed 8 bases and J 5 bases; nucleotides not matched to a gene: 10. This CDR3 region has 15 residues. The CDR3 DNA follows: TGTGCCATCCGACGGGAGGGCCAGGGAACCGGGGAGCTGTTTTTT. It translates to CAIRREGQGTGELFF.

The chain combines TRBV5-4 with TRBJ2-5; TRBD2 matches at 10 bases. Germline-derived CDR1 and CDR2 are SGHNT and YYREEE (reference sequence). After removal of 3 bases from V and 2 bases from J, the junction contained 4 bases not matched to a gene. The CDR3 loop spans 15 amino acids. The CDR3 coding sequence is TGTGCCAGCAGCTCCGGACTAGCGGCACAAGAGACCCAGTACTTC. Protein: CASSSGLAAQETQYF.

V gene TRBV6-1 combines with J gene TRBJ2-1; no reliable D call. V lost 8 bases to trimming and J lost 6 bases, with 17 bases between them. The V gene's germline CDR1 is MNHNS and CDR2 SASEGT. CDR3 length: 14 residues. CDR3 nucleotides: TGTGCCAGCGAGTCCGAGGCCTTCGGCAATGAGCAGTTCTTC. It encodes CASESEAFGNEQFF.

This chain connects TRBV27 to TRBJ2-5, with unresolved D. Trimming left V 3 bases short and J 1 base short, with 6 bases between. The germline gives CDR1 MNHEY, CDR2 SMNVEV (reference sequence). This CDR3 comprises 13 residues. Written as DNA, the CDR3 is TGTGCCAGCAGTTTTTGGGCCCAAGAGACCCAGTACTTC. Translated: CASSFWAQETQYF.

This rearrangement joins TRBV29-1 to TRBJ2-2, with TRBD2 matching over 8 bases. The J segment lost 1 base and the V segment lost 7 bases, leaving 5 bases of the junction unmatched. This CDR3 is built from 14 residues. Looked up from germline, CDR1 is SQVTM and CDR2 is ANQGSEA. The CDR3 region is CSGQRGLNTGELFF. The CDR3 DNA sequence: TGCAGCGGCCAGCGGGGGTTGAACACCGGGGAGCTGTTTTTT.

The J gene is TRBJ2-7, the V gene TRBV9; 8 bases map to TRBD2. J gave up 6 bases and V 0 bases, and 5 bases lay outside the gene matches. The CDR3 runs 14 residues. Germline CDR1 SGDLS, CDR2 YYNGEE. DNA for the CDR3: TGTGCCAGCAGCGTAGGGCGACTAGCGAGCGAGCAGTACTTC. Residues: CASSVGRLASEQYF. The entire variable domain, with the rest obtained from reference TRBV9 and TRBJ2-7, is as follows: DSGVTQTPKHLITATGQRVTLRCSPRSGDLSVYWYQQSLDQGLQFLIQYYNGEERAKGNILERFSAQQFPDLHSELNLSSLELGDSALYFCASSVGRLASEQYFGPGTRLTVT.

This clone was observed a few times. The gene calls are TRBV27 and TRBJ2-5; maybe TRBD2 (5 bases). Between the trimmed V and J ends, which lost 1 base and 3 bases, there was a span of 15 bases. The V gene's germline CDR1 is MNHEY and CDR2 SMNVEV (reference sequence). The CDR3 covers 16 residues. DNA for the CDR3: TGTGCCAGCAGTTTATATAGGACTTATGGAAAAGAGACCCAGTACTTC. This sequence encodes CASSLYRTYGKETQYF.

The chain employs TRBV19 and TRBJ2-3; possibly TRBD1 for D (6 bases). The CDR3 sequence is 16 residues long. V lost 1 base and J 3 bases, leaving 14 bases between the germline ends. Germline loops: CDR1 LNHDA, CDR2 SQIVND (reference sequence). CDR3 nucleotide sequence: TGTGCCAGTAGTATAGGTGGCCAGGGGATGACAGATACGCAGTATTTT. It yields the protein CASSIGGQGMTDTQYF. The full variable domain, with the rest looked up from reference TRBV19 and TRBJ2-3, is DGGITQSPKYLFRKEGQNVTLSCEQNLNHDAMYWYRQDPGQGLRLIYYSQIVNDFQKGDIAEGYSVSREKKESFPLTVTSAQKNPTAFYLCASSIGGQGMTDTQYFGPGTRLTVL.

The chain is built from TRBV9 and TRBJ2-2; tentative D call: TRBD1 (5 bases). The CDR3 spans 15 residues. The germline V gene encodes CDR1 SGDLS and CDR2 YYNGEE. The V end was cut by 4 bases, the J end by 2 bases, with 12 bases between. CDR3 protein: CASSPRGGNTGELFF. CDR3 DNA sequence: TGTGCCAGCAGCCCAAGGGGCGGAAACACCGGGGAGCTGTTTTTT.

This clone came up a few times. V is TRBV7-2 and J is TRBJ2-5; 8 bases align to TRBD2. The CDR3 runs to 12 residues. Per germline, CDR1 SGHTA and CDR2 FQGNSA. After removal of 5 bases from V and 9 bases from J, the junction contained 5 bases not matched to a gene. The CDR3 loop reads CASSLVAGPQYF. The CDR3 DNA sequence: TGTGCCAGCAGCCTGGTAGCGGGGCCCCAGTACTTC.

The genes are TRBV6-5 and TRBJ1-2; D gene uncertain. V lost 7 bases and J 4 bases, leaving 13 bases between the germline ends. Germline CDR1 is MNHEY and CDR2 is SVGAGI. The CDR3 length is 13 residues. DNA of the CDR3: TGTGCCAGCAACTCGGCGGGAGGCTATGGCTACACCTTC. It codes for CASNSAGGYGYTF.

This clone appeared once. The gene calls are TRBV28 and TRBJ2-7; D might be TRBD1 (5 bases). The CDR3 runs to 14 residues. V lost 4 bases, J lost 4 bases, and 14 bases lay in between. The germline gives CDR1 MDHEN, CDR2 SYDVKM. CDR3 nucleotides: TGTGCCAGCAGTTCCCGAATACAGGTTTACGAGCAGTACTTC. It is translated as CASSSRIQVYEQYF.

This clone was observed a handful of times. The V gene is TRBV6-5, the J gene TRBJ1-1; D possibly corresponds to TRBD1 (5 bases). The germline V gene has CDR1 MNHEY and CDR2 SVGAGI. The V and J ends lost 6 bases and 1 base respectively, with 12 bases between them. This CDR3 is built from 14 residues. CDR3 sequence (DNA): TGTGCCAGCAGCTCCCCGACAGCGAACACTGAAGCTTTCTTT. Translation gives CASSSPTANTEAFF.